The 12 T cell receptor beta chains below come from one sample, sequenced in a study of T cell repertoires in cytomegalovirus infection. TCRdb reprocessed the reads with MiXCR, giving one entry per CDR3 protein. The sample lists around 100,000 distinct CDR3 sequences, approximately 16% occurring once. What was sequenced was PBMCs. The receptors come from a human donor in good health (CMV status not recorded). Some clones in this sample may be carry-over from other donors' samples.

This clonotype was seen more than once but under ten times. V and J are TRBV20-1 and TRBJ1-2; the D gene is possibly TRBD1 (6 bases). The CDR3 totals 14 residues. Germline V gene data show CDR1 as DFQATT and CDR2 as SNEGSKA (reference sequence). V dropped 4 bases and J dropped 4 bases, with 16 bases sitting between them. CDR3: CSANPGWTAYGYTF. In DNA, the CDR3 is TGCAGTGCTAATCCGGGTTGGACAGCCTATGGCTACACCTTC.

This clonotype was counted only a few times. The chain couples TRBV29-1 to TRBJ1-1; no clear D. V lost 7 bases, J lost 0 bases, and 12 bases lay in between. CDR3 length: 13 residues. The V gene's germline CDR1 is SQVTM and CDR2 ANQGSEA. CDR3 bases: TGCAGCGCCGCCGGTAATTTGAACACTGAAGCTTTCTTT. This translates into CSAAGNLNTEAFF.

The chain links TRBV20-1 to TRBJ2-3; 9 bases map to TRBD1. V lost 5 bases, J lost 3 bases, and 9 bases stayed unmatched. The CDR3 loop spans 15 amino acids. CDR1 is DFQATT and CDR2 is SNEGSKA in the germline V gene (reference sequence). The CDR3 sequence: CSAGTGGAGTDTQYF. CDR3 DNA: TGCAGTGCTGGAACAGGGGGCGCAGGAACAGATACGCAGTATTTT.

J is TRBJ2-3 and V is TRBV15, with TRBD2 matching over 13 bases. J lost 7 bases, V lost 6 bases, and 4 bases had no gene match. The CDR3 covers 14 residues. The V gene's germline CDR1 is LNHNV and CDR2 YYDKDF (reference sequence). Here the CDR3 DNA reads TGTGCCACCAGACTAGCGGGGGGGCCTAATACGCAGTATTTT. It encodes CATRLAGGPNTQYF. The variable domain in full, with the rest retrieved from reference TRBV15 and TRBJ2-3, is DAMVIQNPRYQVTQFGKPVTLSCSQTLNHNVMYWYQQKSSQAPKLLFHYYDKDFNNEADTPDNFQSRRPNTSFCFLDIRSPGLGDTAMYLCATRLAGGPNTQYFGPGTRLTVL.

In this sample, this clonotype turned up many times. The CDR3 DNA sequence: TGTGCCAGCAGTTCCCTTGGGACAGGGGCAAGGTTTAGGGAAGATGGCTACACCTTC. This codes for CASSSLGTGARFREDGYTF. The chain uses TRBV12-3 or TRBV12-4 and TRBJ1-2; 10 nucleotides match TRBD1. Trimming took 4 bases from V and 6 from J; bases not matched to a gene: 20. The CDR3 extends over 19 amino acids.

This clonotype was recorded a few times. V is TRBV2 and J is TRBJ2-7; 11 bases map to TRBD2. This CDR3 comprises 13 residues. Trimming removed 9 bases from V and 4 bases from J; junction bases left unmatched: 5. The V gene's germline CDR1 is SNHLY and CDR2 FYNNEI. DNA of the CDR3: TGTGCCAGTAGACTAGCGGGGAATTACGAGCAGTACTTC. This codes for CASRLAGNYEQYF.

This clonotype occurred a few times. In nucleotides, the CDR3 is TGTGCCAGCAGTTACTCGGCCCCCTCATTGGCGGGACGCCTTCTGGACGAGCAGTACTTC. Translation: CASSYSAPSLAGRLLDEQYF. The genes are TRBV6-2 or TRBV6-3 and TRBJ2-7; D possibly corresponds to TRBD2 (6 bases). This CDR3 region has 20 residues. CDR1 is MNHEY and CDR2 is SVGEGT in the germline V gene. V shed 0 bases and J shed 5 bases, with 29 bases lying between them.

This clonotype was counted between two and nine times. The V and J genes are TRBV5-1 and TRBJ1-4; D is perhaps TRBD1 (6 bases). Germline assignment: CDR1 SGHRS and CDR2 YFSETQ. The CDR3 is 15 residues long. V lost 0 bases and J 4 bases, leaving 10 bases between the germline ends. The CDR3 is CASSLAGDNNEKLFF. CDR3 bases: TGCGCCAGCAGCTTGGCCGGGGACAATAATGAAAAACTGTTTTTT. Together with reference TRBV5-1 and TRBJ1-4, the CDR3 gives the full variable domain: KAGVTQTPRYLIKTRGQQVTLSCSPISGHRSVSWYQQTPGQGLQFLFEYFSETQRNKGNFPGRFSGRQFSNSRSEMNVSTLELGDSALYLCASSLAGDNNEKLFFGSGTQLSVL.

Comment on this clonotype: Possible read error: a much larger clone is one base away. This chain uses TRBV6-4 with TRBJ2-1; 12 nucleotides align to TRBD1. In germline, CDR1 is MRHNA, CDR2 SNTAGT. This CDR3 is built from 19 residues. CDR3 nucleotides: TGTGCCAGCAGTGAGTTGGGACAGGGGGCGTCCCCCACCTACACTGAGCAGTTCTTC. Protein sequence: CASSELGQGASPTYTEQFF.

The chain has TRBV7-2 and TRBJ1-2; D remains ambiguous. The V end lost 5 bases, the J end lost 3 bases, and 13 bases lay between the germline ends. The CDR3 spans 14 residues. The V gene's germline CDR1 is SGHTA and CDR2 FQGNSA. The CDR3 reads CASSPKEGHYGYTF. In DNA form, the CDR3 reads TGTGCCAGCAGCCCCAAGGAGGGCCACTATGGCTACACCTTC.

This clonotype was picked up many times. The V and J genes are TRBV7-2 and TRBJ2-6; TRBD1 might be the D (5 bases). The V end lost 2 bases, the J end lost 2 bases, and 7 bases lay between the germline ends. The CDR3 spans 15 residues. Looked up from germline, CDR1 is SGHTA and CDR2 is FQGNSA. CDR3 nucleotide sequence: TGTGCCAGCAGCTTACAGGGTACTGGGGCCAACGTCCTGACTTTC. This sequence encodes CASSLQGTGANVLTF. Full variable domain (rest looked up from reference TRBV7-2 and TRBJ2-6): GAGVSQSPSNKVTEKGKDVELRCDPISGHTALYWYRQSLGQGLEFLIYFQGNSAPDKSGLPSDRFSAERTGGSVSTLTIQRTQQEDSAVYLCASSLQGTGANVLTFGAGSRLTVL.

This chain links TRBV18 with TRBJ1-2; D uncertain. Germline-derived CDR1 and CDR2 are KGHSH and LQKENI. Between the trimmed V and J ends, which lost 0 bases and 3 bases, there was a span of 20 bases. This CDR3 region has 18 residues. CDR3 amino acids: CASSPPENRAGLDYGYTF. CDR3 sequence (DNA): TGTGCCAGCTCACCACCGGAAAATAGGGCAGGTCTTGACTATGGCTACACCTTC.